This T cell receptor beta chain was sequenced during a study of T-cell memory formation after mild COVID-19 (dated by TCRdb to 2020 to 2023). As for the study more broadly: TCR sequence clusters from the two donors were found to be largely donor specific. Longitudinal TCRalpha and TCRbeta repertoire sequencing tracked T-cell clones expanding and contracting after mild COVID-19 in a couple of donors. Two young, previously healthy adult volunteers made up the cohort, one male and one female.

PBMCs were isolated by Ficoll-Paque density gradient centrifugation. The full study reports these points: SARS-CoV-2 specificity of the second-wave clones peaking on day 37 was not confirmed. Only a couple of mild cases were covered in the study, and larger cohorts including severe cases with pre-infection samples were considered necessary. Some responding clones were detected in pre-infection memory, suggesting pre-existing cross-reactive memory T cells joined the SARS-CoV-2 response. Clones contracting from day 15 to 85 had balanced CD4/CD8 phenotypes, while a second wave expanding from day 15 to 37 was biased towards CD4+. Contracting CD4+ clones appeared mostly in the CM and EM memory subsets, whereas CD8+ clones were enriched in EMRA.

Reads for this sample came from an Illumina NovaSeq 6000. TCRalpha and TCRbeta cDNA libraries were built by 5'RACE with constant-segment primers, adding sample barcodes and unique molecular identifiers. Trizol reagent was used to extract RNA from every sample. The libraries were amplified in two PCR steps, and the second step added a second sample barcode and Illumina TruSeq adapters. Sequencing of the libraries was done on an Illumina NovaSeq, producing 2 x 150 bp paired-end reads. Under the source paper's analysis protocol: With migec v1.2.7, reads were demultiplexed and then collapsed into UMI-guided consensus sequences. Using mixcr v2.1.11, the UMI consensuses were aligned to TRA and TRB V and J templates and assembled into clonotypes. Expanded or contracted clonotypes were those called significant by both edgeR and NoisET, with noise models trained on biological replicates. edgeR calls used a false discovery rate-adjusted p below 0.01 and a log2 fold-change threshold of 1. As an exploratory analysis of dynamics, max-normalized trajectories of the 1000 most abundant clonotypes were examined with PCA combined with hierarchical clustering. Separately sequenced CD4+ and CD8+ repertoires were used to assign a CD4 or CD8 phenotype to each responding clone. TCRdb handled the public reads itself, with Q25 trimming in fastp and clone calling in MiXCR, and kept productive beta chains. When rows share a CDR3 protein, they turn into one entry using the most common DNA and genes. The V and J calls reflect TCRdb's pipeline rather than the authors' work. The sample table shows over 350,000 distinct CDR3 sequences, and roughly 24% are seen once. The ten biggest clones cover around 8.1% of the sample.

The CDR3 numbers 13 residues from cysteine through phenylalanine. Only the CDR3 DNA is retained, 39 bases long and in frame from the first base. V and J lose 2 bases and 6 bases, and a span of 10 bases separates them. This clonotype turned up a few times. Its antigen is not yet known. Within one base of it there is no much larger clone, and no base qualities were kept. The sequence derives from an adult woman who had mild COVID-19 (a few samples of this study predate the infection). The sample titles of this study are shuffled in the database, so cell type and time point are left out; the donor was told from shared clones. The receptor chain draws on TRBV12-3 or TRBV12-4 and TRBJ1-2; a confident D gene designation cannot be given. The specimen was PBMCs or a T cell subset sorted from them (not recorded which). The DNA sequence is TGTGCCAGCAGTTTACCCCCCGGACATGGCTACACCTTC. It translates to CASSLPPGHGYTF.